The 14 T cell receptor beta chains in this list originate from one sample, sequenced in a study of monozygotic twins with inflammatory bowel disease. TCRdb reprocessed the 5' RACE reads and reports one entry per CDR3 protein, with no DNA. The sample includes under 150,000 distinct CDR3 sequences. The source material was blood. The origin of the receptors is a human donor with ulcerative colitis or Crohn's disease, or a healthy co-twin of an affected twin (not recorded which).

The CDR3 loop is CASSLGVSAGRGGYTF. The rearrangement joins TRBV7-9 to TRBJ1-2. The CDR3 covers 16 residues. CDR1 and CDR2 from the germline V gene are SEHNR and FQNEAQ (reference sequence).

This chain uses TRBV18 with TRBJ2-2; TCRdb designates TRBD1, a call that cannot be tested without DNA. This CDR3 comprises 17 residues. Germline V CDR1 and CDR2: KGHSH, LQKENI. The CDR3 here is CASSPLDRATVTGELFF.

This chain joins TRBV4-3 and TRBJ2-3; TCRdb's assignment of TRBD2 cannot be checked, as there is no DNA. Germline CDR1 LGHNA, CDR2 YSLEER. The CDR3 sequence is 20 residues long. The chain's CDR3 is CASSQDNVAGGLTSTDTQYF.

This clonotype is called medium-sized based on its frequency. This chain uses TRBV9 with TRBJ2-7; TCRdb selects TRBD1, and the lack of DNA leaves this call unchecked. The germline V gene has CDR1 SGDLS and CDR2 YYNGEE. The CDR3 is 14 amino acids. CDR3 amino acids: CASSVGSGGYEQYF.

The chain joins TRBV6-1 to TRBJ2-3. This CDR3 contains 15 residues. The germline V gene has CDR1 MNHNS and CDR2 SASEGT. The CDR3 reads CASSTNSFATDTQYF.

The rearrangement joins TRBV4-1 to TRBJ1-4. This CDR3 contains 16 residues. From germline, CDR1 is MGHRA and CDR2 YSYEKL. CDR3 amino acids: CASSQGRTAANEKLFF.

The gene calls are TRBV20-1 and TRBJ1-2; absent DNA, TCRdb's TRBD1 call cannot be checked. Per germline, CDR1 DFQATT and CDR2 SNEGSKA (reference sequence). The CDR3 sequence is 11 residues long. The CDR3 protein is CSARDNYGYTF.

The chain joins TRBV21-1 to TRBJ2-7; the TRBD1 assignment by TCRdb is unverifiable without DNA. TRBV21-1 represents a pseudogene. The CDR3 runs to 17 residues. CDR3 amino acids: CASSKTVKSLFPYEQYF.

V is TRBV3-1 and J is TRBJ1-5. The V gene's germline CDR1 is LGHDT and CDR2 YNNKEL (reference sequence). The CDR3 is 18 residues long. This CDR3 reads CASSQSQIGLYSNQPQHF.

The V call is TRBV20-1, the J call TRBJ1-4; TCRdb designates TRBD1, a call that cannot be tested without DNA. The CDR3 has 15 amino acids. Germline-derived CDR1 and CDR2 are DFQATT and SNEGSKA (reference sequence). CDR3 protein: CSARGGQGKEEKLFF.

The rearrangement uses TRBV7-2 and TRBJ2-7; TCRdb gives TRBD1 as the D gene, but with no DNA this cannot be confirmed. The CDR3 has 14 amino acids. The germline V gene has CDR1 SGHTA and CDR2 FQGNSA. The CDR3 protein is CASSLDGTTYEQYF. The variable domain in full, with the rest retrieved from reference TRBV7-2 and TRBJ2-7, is GAGVSQSPSNKVTEKGKDVELRCDPISGHTALYWYRQSLGQGLEFLIYFQGNSAPDKSGLPSDRFSAERTGGSVSTLTIQRTQQEDSAVYLCASSLDGTTYEQYFGPGTRLTVT.

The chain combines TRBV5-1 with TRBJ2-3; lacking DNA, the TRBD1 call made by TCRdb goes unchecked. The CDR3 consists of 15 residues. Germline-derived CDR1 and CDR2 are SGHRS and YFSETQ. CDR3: CASSLGQGLFDTQYF.

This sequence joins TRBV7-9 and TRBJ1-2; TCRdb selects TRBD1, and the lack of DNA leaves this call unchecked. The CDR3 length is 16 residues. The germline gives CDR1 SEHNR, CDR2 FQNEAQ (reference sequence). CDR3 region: CASSPGPTGGEYGYTF.

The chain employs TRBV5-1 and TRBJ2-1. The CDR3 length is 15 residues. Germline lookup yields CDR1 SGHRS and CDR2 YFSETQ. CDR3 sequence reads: CASSLDVASYNEQFF.